The 25 T cell receptor beta chains below all came from one sample that was sequenced in a study of cytomegalovirus exposure and HLA in healthy donors. The PCR contained 60 Vbeta and 13 Jbeta primers. The protocol was immunoSEQ multiplex PCR, while the TCRdb copy is restricted to in-frame clones and leaves out a portion. The sample contains 150,000 to 200,000 clones, approximately 81% of which appear only once. The sample taken for sequencing was PBMCs. The receptors were gathered from a woman aged 45-65 years in good health and CMV-seronegative.

The V call is TRBV28, the J call TRBJ1-5; TRBD1 matches at 8 bases. Per the germline V gene, CDR1 is MDHEN and CDR2 is SYDVKM. V lost 6 bases and J lost 1; bases outside the gene matches: 8. CDR3 length: 16 amino acids. This CDR3 is CASSSPRTGSNQPQHF. CDR3 DNA sequence: TGTGCCAGCAGCTCCCCTAGGACAGGGAGCAATCAGCCCCAGCATTTT.

This clone has only one observation. V is TRBV7-2 and J is TRBJ1-5; no clear D gene. CDR3 length: 12 residues. Trimming left V 4 bases short and J 6 bases short, with 7 bases between. Per the germline V gene, CDR1 is SGHTA and CDR2 is FQGNSA. CDR3 protein: CASSYGSQPQHF. In DNA, the CDR3 is TGTGCCAGCAGCTACGGGAGTCAGCCCCAGCATTTT. Filled out from reference TRBV7-2 and TRBJ1-5, the complete variable domain reads GAGVSQSPSNKVTEKGKDVELRCDPISGHTALYWYRQSLGQGLEFLIYFQGNSAPDKSGLPSDRFSAERTGGSVSTLTIQRTQQEDSAVYLCASSYGSQPQHFGDGTRLSIL.

This sequence joins TRBV5-1 and TRBJ2-5; 8 nucleotides line up with TRBD1. This CDR3 contains 15 residues. Germline CDR1 reads SGHRS; CDR2 reads YFSETQ. V gave up 4 bases and J gave up 6 bases; unmatched junction bases: 11. The DNA for the CDR3 is TGCGCCAGCAGCCCGGGCCAGGGGGCGCTCAAGACCCAGTACTTC. This codes for CASSPGQGALKTQYF.

This rearrangement joins TRBV6-1 to TRBJ1-2, with D unresolved. Trimming removed 2 bases from V and 4 bases from J, with 8 bases in between. Germline CDR1 reads MNHNS; CDR2 reads SASEGT. This CDR3 contains 13 residues. CDR3 in amino acids: CASSESRSYGYTF. As DNA, the CDR3 is TGTGCCAGCAGTGAAAGTCGCAGCTATGGCTACACCTTC.

The table lists this clone with a count of one. The rearrangement uses TRBV4-3 and TRBJ2-7; 8 bases fit TRBD1. V shed 0 bases, J shed 3 bases, and the junction held 7 bases outside the gene matches. This CDR3 spans 16 amino acids. Germline lookup yields CDR1 LGHNA and CDR2 YSLEER. Here the CDR3 DNA reads TGCGCCAGCAGCCAAGATATAGGCGGGACAGGCTACGAGCAGTACTTC. Translated: CASSQDIGGTGYEQYF.

The chain links TRBV7-9 to TRBJ2-7; perhaps TRBD2 as D (6 bases). Germline lookup yields CDR1 SEHNR and CDR2 FQNEAQ (reference sequence). The V gene lost 0 bases and the J gene lost 7 bases, with 13 bases spanning the gap. This CDR3 spans 14 amino acids. In nucleotides, the CDR3 is TGTGCCAGCAGCTTAGCGGCCGGGAGCGGGGAGCAGTACTTC. Translation: CASSLAAGSGEQYF. The full variable domain, in which reference TRBV7-9 and TRBJ2-7 provide the parts outside the CDR3, is DTGVSQNPRHKITKRGQNVTFRCDPISEHNRLYWYRQTLGQGPEFLTYFQNEAQLEKSRLLSDRFSAERPKGSFSTLEIQRTEQGDSAMYLCASSLAAGSGEQYFGPGTRLTVT.

This CDR3 reads CASSVGTGGFTEQYF. In DNA, the CDR3 is TGTGCCAGCAGCGTAGGTACAGGGGGGTTTACGGAGCAGTACTTC. The gene calls are TRBV9 and TRBJ2-7, with TRBD1 identical over 8 bases. Germline V gives CDR1 SGDLS, CDR2 YYNGEE. After removal of 0 bases from V and 7 bases from J, the junction contained 9 bases not matched to a gene. This CDR3 spans 15 amino acids.

This clone has just a few counts. The rearrangement links TRBV6-1 to TRBJ2-3; TRBD2 agrees at 14 bases. CDR3 length: 15 residues. CDR1 is MNHNS, CDR2 SASEGT, per germline. The V and J ends lost 7 bases and 3 bases, in that order; junction bases with no gene match: 3. CDR3 sequence reads: CASIRTSGRTDTQYF. CDR3 nucleotides: TGTGCCAGCATCCGGACTAGCGGGAGGACAGATACGCAGTATTTT.

This clone was picked up a small number of times. This chain uses TRBV5-1 with TRBJ2-1; TRBD2 matches 10 bases. V gave up 4 bases and J gave up 7 bases; unmatched junction bases: 8. Germline assignment: CDR1 SGHRS and CDR2 YFSETQ. This CDR3 spans 15 amino acids. In DNA, the CDR3 is TGCGCCAGCAGCCTATCTAGCGGGAGTGTTAATGAGCAGTTCTTC. Translating gives CASSLSSGSVNEQFF.

The rearrangement links TRBV4-1 to TRBJ2-6, with TRBD1 as a possible D gene (6 bases). V lost 3 bases and J 0 bases, leaving 12 bases between the germline ends. The CDR3 is 17 amino acids. Germline CDR1 reads MGHRA; CDR2 reads YSYEKL. Here the CDR3 DNA reads TGCGCCAGCAGCCAGACCACAGGGAACTCTGGGGCCAACGTCCTGACTTTC. Its protein product is CASSQTTGNSGANVLTF.

The V gene is TRBV5-4, the J gene TRBJ2-7; 7 positions agree with TRBD1. Trimming removed 1 base from V and 9 bases from J; junction bases left unmatched: 7. Germline-derived CDR1 and CDR2 are SGHNT and YYREEE (reference sequence). The CDR3 loop spans 13 amino acids. The CDR3 region is CASSLIGGRGQYF. Written as DNA, the CDR3 is TGTGCCAGCAGCTTGATAGGGGGCAGGGGGCAGTACTTC.

V gene TRBV6-5 combines with J gene TRBJ2-7; D might be TRBD1 (6 bases). V lost 6 bases and J 0 bases, leaving 12 bases between the germline ends. Germline values: CDR1 MNHEY, CDR2 SVGAGI. The CDR3 consists of 14 residues. As DNA, the CDR3 is TGTGCCAGCAGACAGGGTTTTAGCTCCTACGAGCAGTACTTC. Its translation: CASRQGFSSYEQYF.

The V gene is TRBV5-1, the J gene TRBJ2-3; 8 nucleotides match TRBD2. The V and J ends lost 4 bases and 0 bases, in that order; junction bases with no gene match: 4. Germline loops: CDR1 SGHRS, CDR2 YFSETQ. The CDR3 is made up of 15 amino acids. The CDR3 DNA reads as TGCGCCAGCAGCATAAGCGGGAGTAGCACAGATACGCAGTATTTT. This codes for CASSISGSSTDTQYF. The full variable domain, in which reference TRBV5-1 and TRBJ2-3 provide the parts outside the CDR3, is KAGVTQTPRYLIKTRGQQVTLSCSPISGHRSVSWYQQTPGQGLQFLFEYFSETQRNKGNFPGRFSGRQFSNSRSEMNVSTLELGDSALYLCASSISGSSTDTQYFGPGTRLTVL.

J is TRBJ2-2 and V is TRBV2, with D maybe TRBD1 (6 bases). This CDR3 has 16 residues. Looked up from germline, CDR1 is SNHLY and CDR2 is FYNNEI. Trimming removed 3 bases at V and 6 bases at J, with 17 bases between. The CDR3 DNA reads as TGTGCCAGCAGTGATCACAACCCAGGGGTAGCCGGGGAGCTGTTTTTT. Its protein is CASSDHNPGVAGELFF.

The chain is built from TRBV28 and TRBJ2-7, with a possible D match to TRBD2 (5 bases). V dropped 4 bases and J dropped 9 bases, with 10 bases sitting between them. Germline assignment: CDR1 MDHEN and CDR2 SYDVKM. The CDR3 consists of 11 residues. The CDR3 protein is CASSSGVVQYF. CDR3 nucleotide sequence: TGTGCCAGCAGTTCCGGGGTTGTGCAGTACTTC.

The chain recombines TRBV7-6 with TRBJ2-7; the D is unclear. CDR1 is SGHVS, CDR2 FNYEAQ, per germline. The ends were cut back, 1 base at V and 5 bases at J, with 12 bases in the middle. CDR3 length: 14 amino acids. CDR3 sequence: CASSLEAGINEQYF. CDR3 coding DNA: TGTGCCAGCAGCTTAGAGGCAGGCATCAACGAGCAGTACTTC.

The V call is TRBV10-2, the J call TRBJ2-3; 9 bases match TRBD1. Unmatched junction bases numbered 3, after V lost 8 bases and J lost 3 bases. Looked up from germline, CDR1 is WSHSY and CDR2 is SAAADI. The CDR3 spans 13 residues. The CDR3 loop reads CASGQGKTDTQYF. The CDR3 DNA reads TGCGCCAGCGGACAGGGGAAGACAGATACGCAGTATTTT.

V gene TRBV7-2 combines with J gene TRBJ1-2; TRBD1 might be the D (5 bases). The CDR3 loop spans 18 amino acids. Trimming removed 2 bases at V and 8 bases at J, with 27 bases between. Germline V lookup: CDR1 SGHTA, CDR2 FQGNSA. The CDR3 region is CASSLFSARTGRGDGYTF. In nucleotides, the CDR3 is TGTGCCAGCAGCTTATTCTCCGCCAGGACGGGCCGGGGGGACGGCTACACCTTC.

The chain is built from TRBV5-5 and TRBJ1-1; tentatively, D is TRBD1 (6 bases). The CDR3 totals 12 residues. Germline values: CDR1 SGHKS, CDR2 YYEKEE (reference sequence). The ends were cut back, 4 bases at V and 12 bases at J, with 16 bases in the middle. The CDR3 region has the DNA TGTGCCAGCAGCCACAGACAGGAGAAAACTTTCTTT. Encoded protein: CASSHRQEKTFF.

The V and J genes are TRBV4-3 and TRBJ1-3, with a possible D match to TRBD1 (5 bases). Germline lookup yields CDR1 LGHNA and CDR2 YSLEER. The CDR3 runs to 16 residues. V lost 1 base, J lost 0 bases, and 10 bases lay in between. Here the CDR3 reads CASSQGLGGSGNTIYF. Here the CDR3 DNA reads TGCGCCAGCAGCCAAGGTCTGGGGGGCTCTGGAAACACCATATATTTT.

The chain is built from TRBV10-3 and TRBJ2-1; 7 nucleotides line up with TRBD2. V trimming: 9 bases; J trimming: 10 bases; junction bases outside the gene matches: 15. Per germline, CDR1 ENHRY and CDR2 SYGVKD. The length of the CDR3 is 14 residues. Here the CDR3 DNA reads TGTGCCATTGGCCCGGGACTATCCCGCGAAGAGCAGTTCTTC. Encoded protein: CAIGPGLSREEQFF.

The J gene is TRBJ1-1, the V gene TRBV6-5; 10 bases agree with TRBD1. This CDR3 has 12 residues. With V trimmed by 5 bases and J by 10 bases, 4 bases remained unmatched. The germline V gene encodes CDR1 MNHEY and CDR2 SVGAGI. The CDR3 protein is CASSRGQGVAFF. The DNA for the CDR3 is TGTGCCAGCAGTCGAGGACAGGGGGTAGCTTTCTTT.

J is TRBJ2-5 and V is TRBV21-1; the table's D call of TRBD2 was not tested on the DNA. TRBV21-1 is noted as a pseudogene. The length of the CDR3 is 16 residues. The CDR3 region has the DNA TGTGCCAGCAGTATACCTCCGGGACTAGCGAAAGAGACCCAGTACTTC. This codes for CASSIPPGLAKETQYF.

This clone was picked up a small number of times. The gene calls are TRBV11-3 and TRBJ1-1; tentative D call: TRBD1 (5 bases). V was clipped by 2 bases and J by 4 bases, with 8 bases between them. Germline lookup yields CDR1 SGHNT and CDR2 YENEEA. The CDR3 runs 13 residues. The CDR3 nucleotides read TGTGCCAGCAGCTTAAGGCAGGGCACTGAAGCTTTCTTT. Its translation: CASSLRQGTEAFF.

V usage is TRBV6-5 and J usage is TRBJ2-2; maybe TRBD2 (6 bases). CDR3 length: 16 residues. Germline V gene data show CDR1 as MNHEY and CDR2 as SVGAGI. V lost 2 bases and J lost 4, with 14 bases in between. CDR3 region: CASSYADLGGTGELFF. CDR3 nucleotide sequence: TGTGCCAGCAGTTACGCTGACCTGGGGGGCACCGGGGAGCTGTTTTTT.